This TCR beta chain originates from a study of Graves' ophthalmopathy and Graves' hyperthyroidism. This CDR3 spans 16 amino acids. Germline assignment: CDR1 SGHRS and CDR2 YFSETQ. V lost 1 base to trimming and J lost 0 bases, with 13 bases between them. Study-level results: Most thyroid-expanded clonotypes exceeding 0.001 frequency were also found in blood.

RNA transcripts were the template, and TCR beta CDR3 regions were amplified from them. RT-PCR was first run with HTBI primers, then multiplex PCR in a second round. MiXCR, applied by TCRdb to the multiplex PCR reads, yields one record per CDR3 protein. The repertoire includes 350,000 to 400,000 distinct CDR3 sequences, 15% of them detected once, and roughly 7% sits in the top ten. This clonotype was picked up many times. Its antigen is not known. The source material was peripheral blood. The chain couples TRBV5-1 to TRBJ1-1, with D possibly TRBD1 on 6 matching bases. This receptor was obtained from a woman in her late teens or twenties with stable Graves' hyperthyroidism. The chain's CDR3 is CASSLLGGAMNTEAFF. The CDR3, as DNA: TGCGCCAGCAGCTTGTTGGGGGGCGCGATGAACACTGAAGCTTTCTTT.